Each of the 4 T cell receptor beta chains below was sequenced from the same sample in a study of siplizumab effects on memory and regulatory T cells. Some clones are missing from TCRdb's copy, which holds only in-frame ones; the method was immunoSEQ multiplex PCR. The data contain 95,000 to 110,000 clones, 93% of them singletons. The sequencing sample was made of Tregs sorted from blood. Receptors originate from a human donor in good health.

The CDR3 sequence: CASSTPRGMVGEQYF. The DNA of the CDR3 is TGTGCCAGCAGTACCCCAAGGGGAATGGTCGGCGAGCAGTACTTC. The J gene is TRBJ2-7, the V gene TRBV6-5, with D perhaps matching TRBD1 (5 bases). V lost 5 bases and J lost 6, with 20 bases in between. The CDR3 is made up of 15 amino acids. Germline values: CDR1 MNHEY, CDR2 SVGAGI.

The chain recombines TRBV9 with TRBJ2-1, with TRBD1 identical over 8 bases. CDR1 SGDLS and CDR2 YYNGEE come from the germline V gene. There are 13 residues in the CDR3. The V segment lost 5 bases and the J segment 6 bases; nucleotides outside the gene matches: 4. DNA for the CDR3: TGTGCCAGCAGTGACAGGGGCCCCAATGAGCAGTTCTTC. Translated: CASSDRGPNEQFF.

This sequence joins TRBV7-8 and TRBJ2-3; tentative D call: TRBD1 (6 bases). The CDR3 length is 14 residues. The germline V gene encodes CDR1 SGHVS and CDR2 FQNEAQ. Trimming took 8 bases from V and 3 from J, leaving 15 bases between them. The CDR3 loop is CASGPNRETDTQYF. As DNA, the CDR3 is TGTGCCAGCGGACCGAACAGGGAGACAGATACGCAGTATTTT.

In its sample, this clone was seen once. V usage is TRBV30 and J usage is TRBJ2-2; D gene uncertain. CDR3 size: 13 residues. Trimming cost V 0 bases and J 8 bases, with 10 bases left between them. Germline V gene sequence: CDR1 GTSNPN, CDR2 SVGIG (reference sequence). DNA of the CDR3: TGTGCCTGGAGTGTACTTAGGGTGGGGGAGCTGTTTTTT. Translation gives CAWSVLRVGELFF.